The sample holds many counts of the clone carrying this TCR beta chain. Time point defined: sample taken at primary tumor resection. Material for sequencing was whole RNA from tumor, nontumor lung or frozen PBMC, left unsorted. The donors were 72 patients with non-small cell lung cancer that was early-stage and untreated. This entry belongs to a study of spatial heterogeneity in lung cancer. In germline, CDR1 is LGHNT, CDR2 FRNRAP. V dropped 0 bases and J dropped 0; count of bases not matched to a gene: 9. There are 19 residues in the CDR3. Each TCR cDNA molecule carried a unique molecular identifier. One entry per CDR3 protein, called by TCRdb with MiXCR from the 5' RACE reads. The repertoire consists of more than 50,000 distinct CDR3 sequences, with approximately 7% occurring once and the leading ten covering about 3.1%.

Sequences were derived from PBMCs, sampled at surgery. This TCR was recovered from a female donor with early-stage non-small cell lung cancer. The V and J genes are TRBV12-5 and TRBJ2-3; 10 bases align to TRBD2. The CDR3 DNA sequence: TGTGCTAGTGGTTTGGTATGCAGCGGGGGGGATACTAGCACAGATACGCAGTATTTT. This gives the protein CASGLVCSGGDTSTDTQYF.